The 30 T cell receptor beta chains in this list originate from one sample, sequenced in a study of CD8+ T cells in alopecia areata (dated by TCRdb to 2016 to 2019). The library was obtained by the immunoSEQ multiplex PCR assay. To provide template for TCR sequencing, every sample had RNA extracted and reverse transcribed into cDNA. The source is immuneACCESS, and TCRdb retained only in-frame sequences with V and J called. Part of the clones is not carried over; for the studies checked, unresolved V genes explain less than half of this, and the remainder is unexplained. Here the sample has over 200,000 clones; about three fifths occur a single time. The ten biggest clones cover around 0.46% of the sample. Per the publication, the time point label means: baseline before oral tofacitinib. Sequenced material: CD4+ T cells sorted from blood, taken at week 0. The origin of the receptors is a human donor with alopecia areata.

J is TRBJ2-7 and V is TRBV7-6; possible D gene TRBD1, 6 bases. Trimming stripped 5 bases from V and 0 bases from J, with 11 bases between. CDR1 is SGHVS and CDR2 is FNYEAQ in the germline V gene. The CDR3 runs 14 residues. For the CDR3, the DNA is TGTGCCAGCAGCCCCCACAGGGACTCCTACGAGCAGTACTTC. This sequence encodes CASSPHRDSYEQYF. Full variable domain (rest looked up from reference TRBV7-6 and TRBJ2-7): GAGVSQSPRYKVTKRGQDVALRCDPISGHVSLYWYRQALGQGPEFLTYFNYEAQQDKSGLPNDRFSAERPEGSISTLTIQRTEQRDSAMYRCASSPHRDSYEQYFGPGTRLTVT.

The chain recombines TRBV6-1 with TRBJ2-7; 10 bases are shared with TRBD1. The CDR3 totals 14 residues. Germline trimming cut 6 bases from V and 4 bases from J; bases unmatched to any gene: 6. Germline V CDR1 and CDR2: MNHNS, SASEGT. The CDR3 loop reads CASRGDRGGYEQYF. The CDR3 nucleotides read TGTGCCAGCAGGGGGGACAGGGGAGGGTACGAGCAGTACTTC.

The chain combines TRBV4-1 with TRBJ2-1; 11 nucleotides line up with TRBD2. CDR1 and CDR2 from the germline V gene are MGHRA and YSYEKL. This CDR3 comprises 16 residues. With V trimmed by 4 bases and J by 4 bases, 6 bases remained unmatched. Here the CDR3 reads CASSPRLAGLYNEQFF. As DNA, the CDR3 is TGCGCCAGCAGCCCTAGACTAGCGGGATTATACAATGAGCAGTTCTTC.

The J gene is TRBJ1-1, the V gene TRBV5-1; TRBD1 matches 7 bases. From germline, CDR1 is SGHRS and CDR2 YFSETQ. The CDR3 length is 13 residues. The V segment lost 4 bases and the J segment 3 bases; nucleotides outside the gene matches: 3. The CDR3 here is CASSAGQDTEAFF. The CDR3 bases are TGCGCCAGCAGCGCCGGACAGGACACTGAAGCTTTCTTT. The full variable domain, in which reference TRBV5-1 and TRBJ1-1 provide the parts outside the CDR3, is KAGVTQTPRYLIKTRGQQVTLSCSPISGHRSVSWYQQTPGQGLQFLFEYFSETQRNKGNFPGRFSGRQFSNSRSEMNVSTLELGDSALYLCASSAGQDTEAFFGQGTRLTVV.

This sequence joins TRBV7-2 and TRBJ2-3; 12 bases match TRBD2. Germline lookup yields CDR1 SGHTA and CDR2 FQGNSA. With V trimmed by 5 bases and J by 1 base, 7 bases remained unmatched. The CDR3 runs to 17 residues. This CDR3 reads CASSTRLAGARTDTQYF. The DNA for the CDR3 is TGTGCCAGCAGCACGAGACTAGCGGGGGCCCGCACAGATACGCAGTATTTT.

The J gene is TRBJ2-3, the V gene TRBV2; D might be TRBD1 (6 bases). The ends were cut back, 9 bases at V and 5 bases at J, with 18 bases in the middle. The germline V gene has CDR1 SNHLY and CDR2 FYNNEI. This CDR3 spans 14 amino acids. The CDR3 region has the DNA TGTGCCAGGGGGGCGGCGACCCCCGGAGATACGCAGTATTTT. Translation: CARGAATPGDTQYF.

This sequence joins TRBV30 and TRBJ2-1; TRBD2 is a possible D gene (6 bases). The CDR3 spans 15 residues. Germline V lookup: CDR1 GTSNPN, CDR2 SVGIG (reference sequence). Trimming removed 8 bases from V and 0 bases from J, with 17 bases in between. CDR3 nucleotides: TGTGCCGGCACAACTAGCTTGAGCTCCTACAATGAGCAGTTCTTC. Its translation is CAGTTSLSSYNEQFF.

This clone has only a few counts. The rearrangement uses TRBV6-5 and TRBJ2-3; TRBD2 agrees at 12 bases. The length of the CDR3 is 16 residues. J lost 1 base, V lost 4 bases, and 3 bases had no gene match. Germline V gives CDR1 MNHEY, CDR2 SVGAGI. The CDR3 loop reads CASSSLAGGGTDTQYF. The CDR3 DNA is TGTGCCAGCAGTTCCCTAGCGGGAGGGGGCACAGATACGCAGTATTTT.

The chain is built from TRBV6-1 and TRBJ2-6; TRBD2 is a possible D gene (6 bases). V dropped 4 bases and J dropped 0 bases, with 10 bases sitting between them. This CDR3 has 16 residues. Germline CDR1 MNHNS, CDR2 SASEGT. The DNA of the CDR3 is TGTGCCAGCAGTGTCCGGGGGTCCTCTGGGGCCAACGTCCTGACTTTC. This sequence encodes CASSVRGSSGANVLTF.

This clone has only a few counts. The V and J genes are TRBV6-5 and TRBJ2-1; 8 bases are a match to TRBD1. After removal of 4 bases from V and 3 bases from J, the junction contained 8 bases not matched to a gene. The V gene's germline CDR1 is MNHEY and CDR2 SVGAGI. The CDR3 runs 16 residues. Here the CDR3 DNA reads TGTGCCAGCAGTTGGCGACAGGGGTCAAACTACAATGAGCAGTTCTTC. Encoded protein: CASSWRQGSNYNEQFF.

This rearrangement joins TRBV4-1 to TRBJ1-2; TRBD1 aligns across 10 bases. Germline V lookup: CDR1 MGHRA, CDR2 YSYEKL. The trim removed 0 bases at V and 4 bases at J, leaving 5 bases unmatched. The CDR3 has 16 amino acids. The CDR3 DNA sequence: TGCGCCAGCAGCCAAGATCCTGGACAGGGGGTCTATGGCTACACCTTC. This sequence encodes CASSQDPGQGVYGYTF.

This clone was recorded once. The chain employs TRBV27 and TRBJ1-2; no clear D gene. Per the germline V gene, CDR1 is MNHEY and CDR2 is SMNVEV (reference sequence). The V gene lost 3 bases and the J gene lost 3 bases, with 11 bases spanning the gap. The CDR3 covers 14 residues. CDR3 sequence (DNA): TGTGCCAGCAGTTTTCGGTGGGGAGACTATGGCTACACCTTC. It codes for CASSFRWGDYGYTF.

This clone was recorded a few times. The rearrangement joins TRBV9 to TRBJ1-2, with a tentative D call TRBD1 (6 bases). Germline values: CDR1 SGDLS, CDR2 YYNGEE. The CDR3 is made up of 20 amino acids. The V end was cut by 0 bases, the J end by 2 bases, with 26 bases between. The CDR3 DNA follows: TGTGCCAGCAGCGTAGTCCCCGTGGGGAGATACGGGGGCGGCAACTATGGCTACACCTTC. Translating gives CASSVVPVGRYGGGNYGYTF.

V is TRBV6-4 and J is TRBJ1-2, with TRBD1 identical over 7 bases. CDR1 is MRHNA, CDR2 SNTAGT, per germline. V gave up 6 bases and J gave up 2 bases; unmatched junction bases: 9. The CDR3 length is 15 residues. DNA of the CDR3: TGTGCCAGCAGCGCAGAACACAGGGGAAACTATGGCTACACCTTC. This sequence encodes CASSAEHRGNYGYTF.

This chain connects TRBV6-1 to TRBJ2-7, with D possibly being TRBD2 (6 bases). The germline V and J ends were trimmed by 5 bases and 4 bases, with 15 bases remaining between them. CDR1 is MNHNS and CDR2 is SASEGT in the germline V gene. The CDR3 runs to 14 residues. CDR3 in DNA: TGTGCCAGCAGTTTGCGGCGGGACGTTTACGAGCAGTACTTC. It translates to CASSLRRDVYEQYF.

The chain recombines TRBV25-1 with TRBJ2-7; TRBD1 matches at 9 bases. The CDR3 is made up of 13 amino acids. V shed 4 bases and J 10 bases; nucleotides not matched to a gene: 8. Germline V lookup: CDR1 MGHDK, CDR2 SYGVNS. CDR3 nucleotide sequence: TGTGCCAGCAGTGTTCCGGGACAGGGTCCCCAGTACTTC. Translated, it gives CASSVPGQGPQYF.

The V gene is TRBV27, the J gene TRBJ1-2; D gene ambiguous. Per germline, CDR1 MNHEY and CDR2 SMNVEV (reference sequence). V was cut by 3 bases and J by 4 bases, with 15 bases left in between. The CDR3 covers 15 residues. CDR3 loop: CASSFRPASSYGYTF. The CDR3 DNA reads as TGTGCCAGCAGTTTCCGCCCCGCTTCCTCCTATGGCTACACCTTC.

The chain carries TRBV25-1 and TRBJ1-6, with 7 positions matching TRBD1. The CDR3 extends over 15 amino acids. CDR1 and CDR2 from the germline V gene are MGHDK and SYGVNS. Trimming cost V 3 bases and J 9 bases; bases outside gene matches: 8. Here the CDR3 reads CASSETQGNTSPLHF. The CDR3 region has the DNA TGTGCCAGCAGTGAGACACAGGGGAATACTTCACCCCTCCACTTT.

V is TRBV30 and J is TRBJ2-7; no clear D gene. The CDR3 is made up of 13 amino acids. In germline, CDR1 is GTSNPN, CDR2 SVGIG (reference sequence). Trimming removed 3 bases from V and 1 base from J, with 10 bases in between. CDR3 residues: CAWRRYPSYEQYF. CDR3 bases: TGTGCCTGGAGGAGGTACCCGTCCTACGAGCAGTACTTC.

The rearrangement uses TRBV6-6 and TRBJ2-2, with no clear D. There are 14 residues in the CDR3. Trimming pared 6 bases from V and 1 base from J, leaving 9 bases between. The germline V gene encodes CDR1 MNHNY and CDR2 SVGAGI (reference sequence). The CDR3 bases are TGTGCCAGCAGGCCCGAGATGAACACCGGGGAGCTGTTTTTT. Its translation is CASRPEMNTGELFF.

The genes are TRBV5-4 and TRBJ2-3, with D possibly TRBD2 on 6 matching bases. Deletions cut 4 bases from V and 0 bases from J, with 12 bases between. The length of the CDR3 is 15 residues. Germline V gene sequence: CDR1 SGHNT, CDR2 YYREEE (reference sequence). In nucleotides, the CDR3 is TGTGCCAGCAGCGGCGGGACTCTTAGCACAGATACGCAGTATTTT. Its translation: CASSGGTLSTDTQYF.

Written as DNA, the CDR3 is TGTGCCATCAGTGAGGCTAGCGGGAGTTCCGGAGATACGCAGTATTTT. Residues: CAISEASGSSGDTQYF. The chain combines TRBV10-3 with TRBJ2-3; 10 bases line up with TRBD2. This CDR3 has 16 amino acids. CDR1 is ENHRY, CDR2 SYGVKD, per germline. V lost 2 bases to trimming and J lost 5 bases; unmatched junction nucleotides: 7.

The chain is built from TRBV5-1 and TRBJ2-6, with D uncertain. Deletions cut 4 bases from V and 1 base from J, with 12 bases between. Germline V gene data show CDR1 as SGHRS and CDR2 as YFSETQ. The CDR3 loop spans 16 amino acids. In DNA form, the CDR3 reads TGCGCCAGCAGCCCCGGGTCCTTATCTGGGGCCAACGTCCTGACTTTC. It specifies CASSPGSLSGANVLTF.

This rearrangement joins TRBV5-1 to TRBJ2-1, with 7 bases lining up with TRBD2. CDR1 is SGHRS, CDR2 YFSETQ, per germline. With V trimmed by 4 bases and J by 0 bases, 7 bases remained unmatched. The CDR3 covers 16 residues. The CDR3 loop is CASSRDGGSSYNEQFF. The CDR3 region has the DNA TGCGCCAGCAGCCGAGACGGGGGGAGCTCCTACAATGAGCAGTTCTTC.

The chain recombines TRBV30 with TRBJ1-3; tentative D call: TRBD1 (5 bases). Per the germline V gene, CDR1 is GTSNPN and CDR2 is SVGIG (reference sequence). There are 15 residues in the CDR3. Trimming stripped 5 bases from V and 0 bases from J, with 14 bases between. This chain's CDR3 is CAWDPGTVSGNTIYF. Here the CDR3 DNA reads TGTGCCTGGGACCCCGGGACTGTCTCTGGAAACACCATATATTTT.

The V and J genes are TRBV30 and TRBJ2-7; D is unclear. The CDR3 loop spans 13 amino acids. Germline-derived CDR1 and CDR2 are GTSNPN and SVGIG (reference sequence). The ends were cut back, 0 bases at V and 5 bases at J, with 11 bases in the middle. CDR3 loop: CAWSVGLGHEQYF. The DNA for the CDR3 is TGTGCCTGGAGTGTCGGGCTTGGCCACGAGCAGTACTTC.

The V and J genes are TRBV4-1 and TRBJ1-6, with a tentative D call TRBD1 (6 bases). This CDR3 has 16 amino acids. Between the trimmed V and J ends, which lost 6 bases and 3 bases, there was a span of 15 bases. Germline V lookup: CDR1 MGHRA, CDR2 YSYEKL. Here the CDR3 DNA reads TGCGCCAGCAGAGACCAAGGAGGGGGCTATAATTCACCCCTCCACTTT. Encoded protein: CASRDQGGGYNSPLHF.

The CDR3 protein is CASSYVTGELFF. The CDR3 DNA reads as TGTGCCAGCAGTTACGTCACCGGGGAGCTGTTTTTT. The V gene is TRBV6-5, the J gene TRBJ2-2, with D unresolved. Looked up from germline, CDR1 is MNHEY and CDR2 is SVGAGI. The CDR3 totals 12 residues. V lost 2 bases and J 4 bases, leaving 2 bases between the germline ends.

This clone was found a few times. The chain joins TRBV29-1 to TRBJ1-2; unclear D gene. CDR3 length equals 12 residues. Deletions cut 2 bases from V and 3 bases from J, with 7 bases between. CDR1 is SQVTM and CDR2 is ANQGSEA in the germline V gene. The chain's CDR3 is CSVEKRDYGYTF. CDR3 sequence (DNA): TGCAGCGTTGAAAAAAGGGACTATGGCTACACCTTC.

V is TRBV30 and J is TRBJ1-2; D remains ambiguous. V was pared by 1 base and J by 12 bases, with 15 bases between. This CDR3 has 12 residues. Germline V gene data show CDR1 as GTSNPN and CDR2 as SVGIG (reference sequence). CDR3 DNA: TGTGCCTGGAGTGGGGCAGGTCTTCATAACACCTTC. Residues: CAWSGAGLHNTF.